Listed below are T cell receptor beta chains from one sample, sequenced in a study of blood T cell repertoires in COVID-19. The assay was immunoSEQ multiplex PCR, and TCRdb's table has in-frame clones only and misses some. This sample carries 100,000 to 110,000 clones, just under 85% of them seen once, and the ten largest clones take roughly an eighth. The sample comprised peripheral blood. The receptors originated from a man in his forties or fifties with active or convalescent COVID-19. Each CDR3 is given without its conserved first and last residue. Each record gives: V gene, J gene, CDR3 protein.

v_gene: TRBV3-1/TRBV3-2; j_gene: TRBJ1-3; CDR3aa: ASSSRGLGGNTIY
v_gene: TRBV7-6; j_gene: TRBJ1-1; CDR3aa: ASSPRVGQMNTEAF
v_gene: TRBV12-5; j_gene: TRBJ1-1; CDR3aa: ASGLRQGNLAF
v_gene: TRBV18; j_gene: TRBJ2-7; CDR3aa: ASSLAGTAVREQY
v_gene: TRBV20-1; j_gene: TRBJ2-7; CDR3aa: SASGGGQDEQY
v_gene: TRBV18; j_gene: TRBJ1-1; CDR3aa: ASSPMDNPMNTEAF
v_gene: TRBV30; j_gene: TRBJ2-5; CDR3aa: AWNQALQGKETQY
v_gene: TRBV21-1; j_gene: TRBJ1-5; CDR3aa: ASSRVGQGLKDSNQPQH
v_gene: TRBV19; j_gene: TRBJ2-1; CDR3aa: ASTPIRSSNEQF
v_gene: TRBV13; j_gene: TRBJ2-7; CDR3aa: ASSSVLAGVAYEQY
v_gene: TRBV30; j_gene: TRBJ2-1; CDR3aa: AWSHGAGGIYNEQF
v_gene: TRBV18; j_gene: TRBJ2-2; CDR3aa: ASSPGQTNTGELF
v_gene: TRBV11-1; j_gene: TRBJ1-1; CDR3aa: ASSLGGLNTEAF
v_gene: TRBV4-1; j_gene: TRBJ1-6; CDR3aa: ASSQDARGDSPLH
v_gene: TRBV5-4; j_gene: TRBJ1-2; CDR3aa: ASNKDRAWSYT
v_gene: TRBV5-1; j_gene: TRBJ1-3; CDR3aa: ASSLFGRSGNTIY
v_gene: TRBV6-5; j_gene: TRBJ2-5; CDR3aa: ASSKRVREGETQY
v_gene: TRBV27; j_gene: TRBJ2-7; CDR3aa: ASSPRGAPTYEQY
v_gene: TRBV6-1; j_gene: TRBJ2-2; CDR3aa: ASSEAQGFDGELF
v_gene: TRBV5-6; j_gene: TRBJ1-2; CDR3aa: ASSLRGQGGYT
v_gene: TRBV2; j_gene: TRBJ1-2; CDR3aa: ASRQFYGYT
v_gene: TRBV5-1; j_gene: TRBJ2-1; CDR3aa: ASLAGGTSVNNEQF
v_gene: TRBV5-4; j_gene: TRBJ2-2; CDR3aa: ASSWAGASTGELF
v_gene: TRBV6-5; j_gene: TRBJ1-2; CDR3aa: ASSYSVGGSNYGYT
v_gene: TRBV3-1/TRBV3-2; j_gene: TRBJ1-2; CDR3aa: ASSFGQLQTNYGYT
v_gene: TRBV9; j_gene: TRBJ2-1; CDR3aa: ASSVGAWRGEFSHNEQF
v_gene: TRBV7-8; j_gene: TRBJ2-1; CDR3aa: ASSPGTSSVEQF
v_gene: TRBV18; j_gene: TRBJ1-4; CDR3aa: ASQGGTTNEKLF